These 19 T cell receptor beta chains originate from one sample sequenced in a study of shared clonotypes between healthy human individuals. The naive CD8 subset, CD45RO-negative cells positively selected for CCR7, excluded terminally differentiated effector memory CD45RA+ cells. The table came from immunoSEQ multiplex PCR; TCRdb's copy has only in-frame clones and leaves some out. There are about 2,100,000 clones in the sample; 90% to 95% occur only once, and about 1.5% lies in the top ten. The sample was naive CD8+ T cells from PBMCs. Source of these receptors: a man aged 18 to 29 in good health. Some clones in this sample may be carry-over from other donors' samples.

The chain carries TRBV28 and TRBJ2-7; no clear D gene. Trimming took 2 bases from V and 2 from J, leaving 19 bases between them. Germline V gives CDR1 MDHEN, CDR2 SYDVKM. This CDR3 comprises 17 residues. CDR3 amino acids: CASSLSPRPEYPYEQYF. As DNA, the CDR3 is TGTGCCAGCAGTTTAAGTCCCCGTCCTGAGTACCCCTACGAGCAGTACTTC.

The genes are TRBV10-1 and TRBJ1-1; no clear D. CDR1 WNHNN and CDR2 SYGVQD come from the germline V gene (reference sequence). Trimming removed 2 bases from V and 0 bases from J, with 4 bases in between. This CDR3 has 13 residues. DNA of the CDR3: TGCGCCAGCAGTGAGATACTGAACACTGAAGCTTTCTTT. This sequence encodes CASSEILNTEAFF.

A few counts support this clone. The CDR3 here is CASSPRRGIEQYF. CDR3 coding DNA: TGTGCCAGCAGCCCCCGGAGAGGGATCGAGCAGTACTTC. The chain employs TRBV7-9 and TRBJ2-7, with a tentative D call TRBD2 (5 bases). The CDR3 contains 13 residues. Germline CDR1 SEHNR, CDR2 FQNEAQ (reference sequence). Trimming shortened V by 5 bases and J by 6 bases, and 14 bases separated the two germline ends.

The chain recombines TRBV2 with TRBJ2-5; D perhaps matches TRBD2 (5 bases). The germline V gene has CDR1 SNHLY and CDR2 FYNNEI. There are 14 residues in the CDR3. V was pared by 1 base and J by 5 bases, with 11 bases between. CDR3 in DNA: TGTGCCAGCAGTGAAGTACTCAGAGGGGAGACCCAGTACTTC. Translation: CASSEVLRGETQYF.

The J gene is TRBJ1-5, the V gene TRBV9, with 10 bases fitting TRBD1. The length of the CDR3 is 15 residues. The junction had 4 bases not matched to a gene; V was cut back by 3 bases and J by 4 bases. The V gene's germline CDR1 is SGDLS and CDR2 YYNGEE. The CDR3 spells CASSARGQGNQPQHF. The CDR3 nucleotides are TGTGCCAGCAGCGCAAGGGGACAGGGGAATCAGCCCCAGCATTTT.

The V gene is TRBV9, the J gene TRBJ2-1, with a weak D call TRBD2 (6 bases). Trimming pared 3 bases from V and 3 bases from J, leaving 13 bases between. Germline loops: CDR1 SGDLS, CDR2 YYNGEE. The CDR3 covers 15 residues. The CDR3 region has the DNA TGTGCCAGCAGCGGCGGCGGAGGGTACTACAATGAGCAGTTCTTC. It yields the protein CASSGGGGYYNEQFF.

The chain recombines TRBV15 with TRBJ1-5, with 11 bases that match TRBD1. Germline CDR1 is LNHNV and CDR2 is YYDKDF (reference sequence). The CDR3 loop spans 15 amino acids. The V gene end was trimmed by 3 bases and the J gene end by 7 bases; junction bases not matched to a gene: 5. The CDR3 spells CATSSGQGASQPQHF. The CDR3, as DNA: TGTGCCACCAGCAGCGGACAGGGGGCTTCCCAGCCCCAGCATTTT. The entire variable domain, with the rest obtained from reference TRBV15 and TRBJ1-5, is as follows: DAMVIQNPRYQVTQFGKPVTLSCSQTLNHNVMYWYQQKSSQAPKLLFHYYDKDFNNEADTPDNFQSRRPNTSFCFLDIRSPGLGDTAMYLCATSSGQGASQPQHFGDGTRLSIL.

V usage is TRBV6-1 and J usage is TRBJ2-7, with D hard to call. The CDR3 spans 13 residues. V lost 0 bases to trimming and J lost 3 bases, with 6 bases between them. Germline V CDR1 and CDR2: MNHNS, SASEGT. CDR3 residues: CASSEAENYEQYF. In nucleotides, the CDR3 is TGTGCCAGCAGTGAAGCAGAAAACTACGAGCAGTACTTC.

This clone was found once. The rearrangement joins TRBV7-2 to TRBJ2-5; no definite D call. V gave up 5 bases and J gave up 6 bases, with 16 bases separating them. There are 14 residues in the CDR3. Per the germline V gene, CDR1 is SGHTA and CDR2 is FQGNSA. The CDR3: CASSPLIFEQTQYF. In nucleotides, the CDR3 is TGTGCCAGCAGCCCATTGATTTTTGAGCAGACCCAGTACTTC.

CDR3 nucleotides: TGTGCCAGCAGCTGGGCGGGGAGCACAGATACGCAGTATTTT. Translation gives CASSWAGSTDTQYF. J is TRBJ2-3 and V is TRBV5-6; D is perhaps TRBD2 (6 bases). The CDR3 contains 14 residues. Germline V gives CDR1 SGHDT, CDR2 YYEEEE. The V gene lost 3 bases and the J gene lost 0 bases, with 8 bases spanning the gap.

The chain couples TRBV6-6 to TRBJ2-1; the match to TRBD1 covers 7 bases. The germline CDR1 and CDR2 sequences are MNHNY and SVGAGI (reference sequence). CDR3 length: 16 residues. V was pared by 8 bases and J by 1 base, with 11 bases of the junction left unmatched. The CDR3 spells CASDRTGASSYNEQFF. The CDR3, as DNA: TGTGCCAGCGACCGAACAGGGGCGTCGTCCTACAATGAGCAGTTCTTC.

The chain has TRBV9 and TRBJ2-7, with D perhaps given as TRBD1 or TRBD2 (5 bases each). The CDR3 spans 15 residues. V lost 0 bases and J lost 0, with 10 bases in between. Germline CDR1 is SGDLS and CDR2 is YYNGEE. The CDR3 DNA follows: TGTGCCAGCAGCGTAGGTCCAGGGAGCTCCTACGAGCAGTACTTC. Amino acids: CASSVGPGSSYEQYF.

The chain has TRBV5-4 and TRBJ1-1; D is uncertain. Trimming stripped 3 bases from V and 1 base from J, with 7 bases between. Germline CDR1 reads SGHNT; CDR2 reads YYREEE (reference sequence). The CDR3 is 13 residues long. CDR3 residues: CASSSTQNTEAFF. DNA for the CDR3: TGTGCCAGCAGCTCGACACAGAACACTGAAGCTTTCTTT.

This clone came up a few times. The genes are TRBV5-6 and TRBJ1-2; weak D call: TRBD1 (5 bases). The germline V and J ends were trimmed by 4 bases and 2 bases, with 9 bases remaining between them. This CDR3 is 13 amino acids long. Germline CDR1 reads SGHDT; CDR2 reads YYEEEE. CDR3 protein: CASSGTENYGYTF. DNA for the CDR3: TGTGCCAGCAGCGGGACGGAGAACTATGGCTACACCTTC.

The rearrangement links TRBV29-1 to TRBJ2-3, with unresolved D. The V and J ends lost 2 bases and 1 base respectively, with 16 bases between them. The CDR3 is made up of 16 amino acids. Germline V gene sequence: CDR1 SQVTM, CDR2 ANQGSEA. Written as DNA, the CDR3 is TGCAGCGTTGAAACCCCTCCATCCGCTGGCACAGATACGCAGTATTTT. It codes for CSVETPPSAGTDTQYF.

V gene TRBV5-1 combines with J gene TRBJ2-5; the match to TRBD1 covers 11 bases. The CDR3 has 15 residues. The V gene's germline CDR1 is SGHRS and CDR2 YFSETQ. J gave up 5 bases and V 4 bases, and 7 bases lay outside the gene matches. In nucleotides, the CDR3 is TGCGCCAGCAGCCGGGACAGGGGGATAAGTGAGACCCAGTACTTC. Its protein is CASSRDRGISETQYF.

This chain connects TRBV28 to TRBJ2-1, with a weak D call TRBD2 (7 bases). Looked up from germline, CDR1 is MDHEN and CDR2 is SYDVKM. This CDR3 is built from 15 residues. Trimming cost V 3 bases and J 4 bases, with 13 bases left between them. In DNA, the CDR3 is TGTGCCAGCAGTTTTAAAGGGGGGGGTTACAATGAGCAGTTCTTC. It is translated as CASSFKGGGYNEQFF. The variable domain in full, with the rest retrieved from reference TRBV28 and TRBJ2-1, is DVKVTQSSRYLVKRTGEKVFLECVQDMDHENMFWYRQDPGLGLRLIYFSYDVKMKEKGDIPEGYSVSREKKERFSLILESASTNQTSMYLCASSFKGGGYNEQFFGPGTRLTVL.

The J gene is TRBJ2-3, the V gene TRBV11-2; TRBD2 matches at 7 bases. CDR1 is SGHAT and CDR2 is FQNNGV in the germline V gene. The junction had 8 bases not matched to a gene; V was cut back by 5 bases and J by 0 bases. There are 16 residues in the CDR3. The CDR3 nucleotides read TGTGCCAGCAGCCCCCGGTCGACTAGCAGCACAGATACGCAGTATTTT. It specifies CASSPRSTSSTDTQYF.

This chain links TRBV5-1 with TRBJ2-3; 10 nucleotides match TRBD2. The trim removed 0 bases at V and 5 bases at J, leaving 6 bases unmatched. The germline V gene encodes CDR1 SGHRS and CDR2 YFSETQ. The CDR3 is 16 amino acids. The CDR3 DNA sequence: TGCGCCAGCAGCTTGGCGCTAGCGGGAGTGATAGATACGCAGTATTTT. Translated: CASSLALAGVIDTQYF. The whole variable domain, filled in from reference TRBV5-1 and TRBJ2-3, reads KAGVTQTPRYLIKTRGQQVTLSCSPISGHRSVSWYQQTPGQGLQFLFEYFSETQRNKGNFPGRFSGRQFSNSRSEMNVSTLELGDSALYLCASSLALAGVIDTQYFGPGTRLTVL.